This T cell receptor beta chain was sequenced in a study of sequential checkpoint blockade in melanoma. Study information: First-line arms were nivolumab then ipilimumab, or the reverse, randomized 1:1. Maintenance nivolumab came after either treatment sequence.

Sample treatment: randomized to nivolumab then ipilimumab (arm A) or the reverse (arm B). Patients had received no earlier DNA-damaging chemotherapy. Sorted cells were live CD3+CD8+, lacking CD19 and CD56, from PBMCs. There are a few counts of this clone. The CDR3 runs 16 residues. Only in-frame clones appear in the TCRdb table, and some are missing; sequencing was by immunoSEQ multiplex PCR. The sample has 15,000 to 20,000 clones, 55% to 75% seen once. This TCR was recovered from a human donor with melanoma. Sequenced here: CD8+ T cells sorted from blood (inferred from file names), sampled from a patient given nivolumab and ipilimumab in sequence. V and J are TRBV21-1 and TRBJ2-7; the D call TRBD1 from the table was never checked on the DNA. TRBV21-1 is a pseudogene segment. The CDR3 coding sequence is TGTGCCAGCAGCATCCACAGGGGGCTCGGGAAAGGCGAGCAGTACTTC. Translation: CASSIHRGLGKGEQYF.